This T cell receptor (beta chain) was recorded in a study of CD8+ T cells in alopecia areata. Study at large: Those treated were given oral tofacitinib at 5 to 10 mg twice daily.

Treatment specified: oral pan-JAK inhibitor, 5-10 mg twice daily. This clone showed up just once. What it recognizes is unknown. RNA was isolated and reverse transcribed to cDNA, the sequencing template. Method: immunoSEQ multiplex PCR; TCRdb's copy keeps in-frame clones and lacks some. The table lists over 100,000 clones, roughly three fifths of them singletons. Findings of the study overall: Tofacitinib significantly decreased scalp clonality and expanded CD8+ clones among top 100. Normal skin's resident alphabeta T cells are sequenced alongside lesional scalp T cells.

This TCR was sampled from a human donor with alopecia areata. This specimen was CD8+ T cells sorted from blood, taken at week 24, from a patient treated with tofacitinib.

The CDR3 sequence is CASSPDILHYEQYF. The DNA of the CDR3 is TGTGCCAGCTCACCCGACATCCTACACTACGAGCAGTACTTC. The chain recombines TRBV18 with TRBJ2-7; D is unclear. V lost 3 bases, J lost 3 bases, and 12 bases lay in between. Germline V CDR1 and CDR2: KGHSH, LQKENI. The CDR3 consists of 14 residues.